The sequence of this TCR beta chain was determined in a study of beta chain features in type 1 diabetes. In this sample, this clone turned up a few times. The antigen remains unidentified. Study-wide findings and caveats: Any role of HLA type in TCRB rearrangement remained unresolved here. Sampled from patients, naive, central memory and Treg TCRB repertoires appeared more similar than those sampled from healthy donors. Among all four CD4+ subsets, Type 1 diabetes patients had TCRB CDR3s that were moderately but significantly shorter.

Expressed TCRB transcripts were sequenced, since all the RNA that had been isolated was reverse transcribed. The method was immunoSEQ multiplex PCR; TCRdb's version includes in-frame clones alone and lacks a portion of them. The repertoire includes under 900,000 clones, roughly 17% of them detected once, and 0.023% sits in the top ten. The CDR3 contains 13 residues. The V and J ends lost 6 bases and 1 base respectively, with 8 bases between them. Germline CDR1 is ENHRY and CDR2 is SYGVKD. The rearrangement uses TRBV10-3 and TRBJ2-3; D gene unclear. Sample: naive CD4+ T cells from blood. The sequence was collected from a woman aged 18-30 years in good health. CDR3 region: CAIRVIGTDTQYF. The CDR3 nucleotides are TGTGCCATCAGGGTTATTGGCACAGATACGCAGTATTTT.